Many counts were recorded for the clone carrying this T cell receptor (beta chain). This sample was taken from a study of T cells after yellow fever vaccination. Study-wide context: SMART-Seq v4 Ultra Low Input prepared the low-cell-number fractions.

Study-level results: There was a small share of clonotypes that showed up in both the CD4 and CD8 compartments. Within FACS-sorted repertoires, abundant clonotypes contaminating from the bulk population could be present. Weaker, the secondary response peaked sooner, at day 5 versus 15.

J lost 6 bases, V lost 3 bases, and 8 bases had no gene match. This CDR3 comprises 15 residues. Germline-derived CDR1 and CDR2 are SGHTA and FQGNSA. MiXCR, applied by TCRdb to the 5' RACE reads, yields one record per CDR3 protein. The sample records around 40,000 distinct CDR3 sequences, approximately 6.3% being singletons. The TCR was taken from a man younger than 40 who received the YFV17D yellow fever vaccine. The specimen comprised CD8+ T cells not binding an NS4B(214-222) dextramer, sorted from PBMCs, sampled 45 days after the yellow fever booster vaccination. This chain uses TRBV7-2 with TRBJ2-1; 7 nucleotides align to TRBD2. CDR3 in amino acids: CASSFARELANEQFF. The CDR3 DNA follows: TGTGCCAGCAGCTTCGCGCGGGAGCTGGCCAATGAGCAGTTCTTC.